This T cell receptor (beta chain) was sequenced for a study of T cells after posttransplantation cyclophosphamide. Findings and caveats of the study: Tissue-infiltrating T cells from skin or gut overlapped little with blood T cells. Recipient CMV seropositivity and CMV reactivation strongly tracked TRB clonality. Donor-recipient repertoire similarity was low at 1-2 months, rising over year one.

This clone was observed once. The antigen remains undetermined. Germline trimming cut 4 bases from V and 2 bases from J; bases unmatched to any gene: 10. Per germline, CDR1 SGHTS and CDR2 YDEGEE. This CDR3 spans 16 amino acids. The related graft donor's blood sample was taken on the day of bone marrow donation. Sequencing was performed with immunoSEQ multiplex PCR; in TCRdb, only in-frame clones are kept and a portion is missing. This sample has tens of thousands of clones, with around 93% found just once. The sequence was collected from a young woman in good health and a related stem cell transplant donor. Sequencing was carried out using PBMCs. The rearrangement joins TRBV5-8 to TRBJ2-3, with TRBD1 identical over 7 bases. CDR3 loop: CASSLNRGRATDTQYF. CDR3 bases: TGTGCCAGCAGCCTTAACAGGGGCAGGGCCACAGATACGCAGTATTTT.